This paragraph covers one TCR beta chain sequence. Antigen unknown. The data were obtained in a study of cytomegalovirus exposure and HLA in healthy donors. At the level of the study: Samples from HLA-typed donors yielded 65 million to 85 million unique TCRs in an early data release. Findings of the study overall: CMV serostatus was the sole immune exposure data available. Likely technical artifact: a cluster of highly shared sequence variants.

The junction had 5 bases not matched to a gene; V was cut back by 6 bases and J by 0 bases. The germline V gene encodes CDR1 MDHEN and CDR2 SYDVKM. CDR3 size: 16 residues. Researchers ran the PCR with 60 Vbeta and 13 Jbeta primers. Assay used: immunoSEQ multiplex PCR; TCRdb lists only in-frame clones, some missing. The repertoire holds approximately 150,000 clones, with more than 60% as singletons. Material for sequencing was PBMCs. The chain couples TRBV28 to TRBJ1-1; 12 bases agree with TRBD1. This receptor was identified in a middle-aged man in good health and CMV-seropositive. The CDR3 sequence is CASSPGQGALNTEAFF. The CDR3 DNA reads TGTGCCAGCAGCCCGGGACAGGGGGCGTTGAACACTGAAGCTTTCTTT.